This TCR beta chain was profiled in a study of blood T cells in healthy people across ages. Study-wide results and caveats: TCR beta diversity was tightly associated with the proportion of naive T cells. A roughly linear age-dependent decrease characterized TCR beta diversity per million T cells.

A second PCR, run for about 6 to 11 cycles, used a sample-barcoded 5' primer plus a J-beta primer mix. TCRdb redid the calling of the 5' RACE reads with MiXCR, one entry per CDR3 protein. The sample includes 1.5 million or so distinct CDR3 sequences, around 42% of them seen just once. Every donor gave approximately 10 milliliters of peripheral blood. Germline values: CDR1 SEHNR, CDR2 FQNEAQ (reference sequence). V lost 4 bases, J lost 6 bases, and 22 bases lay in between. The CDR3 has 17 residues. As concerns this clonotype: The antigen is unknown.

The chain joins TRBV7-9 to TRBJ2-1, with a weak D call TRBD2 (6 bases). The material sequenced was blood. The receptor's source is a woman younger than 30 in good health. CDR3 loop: CASSSSEAGLHSNEQFF. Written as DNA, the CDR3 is TGTGCCAGCAGCTCTAGCGAGGCGGGACTCCACAGCAATGAGCAGTTCTTC. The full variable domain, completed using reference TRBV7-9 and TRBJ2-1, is DTGVSQNPRHKITKRGQNVTFRCDPISEHNRLYWYRQTLGQGPEFLTYFQNEAQLEKSRLLSDRFSAERPKGSFSTLEIQRTEQGDSAMYLCASSSSEAGLHSNEQFFGPGTRLTVL.